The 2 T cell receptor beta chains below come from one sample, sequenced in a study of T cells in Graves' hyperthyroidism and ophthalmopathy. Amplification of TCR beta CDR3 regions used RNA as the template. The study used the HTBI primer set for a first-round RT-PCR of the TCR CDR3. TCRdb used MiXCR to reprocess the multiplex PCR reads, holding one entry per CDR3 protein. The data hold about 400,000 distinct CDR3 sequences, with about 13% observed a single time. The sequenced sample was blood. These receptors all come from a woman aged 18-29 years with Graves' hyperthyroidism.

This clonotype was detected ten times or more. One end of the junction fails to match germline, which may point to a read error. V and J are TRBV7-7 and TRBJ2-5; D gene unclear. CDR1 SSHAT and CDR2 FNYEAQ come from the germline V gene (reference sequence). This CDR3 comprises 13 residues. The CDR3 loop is CASSLEVEETQYF. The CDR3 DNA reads TGTGCTAGCAGCTTAGAGGTTGAGGAGACCCAGTACTTC. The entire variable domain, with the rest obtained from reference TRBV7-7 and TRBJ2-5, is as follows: GAGVSQSPRYKVTKRGQDVTLRCDPISSHATLYWYQQALGQGPEFLTYFNYEAQPDKSGLPSDRFSAERPEGSISTLTIQRTEQRDSAMYRCASSLEVEETQYFGPGTRLLVL.

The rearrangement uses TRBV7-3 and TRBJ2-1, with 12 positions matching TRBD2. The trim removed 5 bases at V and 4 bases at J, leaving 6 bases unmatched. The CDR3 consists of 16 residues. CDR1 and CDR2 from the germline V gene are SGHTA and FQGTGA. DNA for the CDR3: TGTGCCAGCAGCCCCACGGGGACTAGCGGGTACAATGAGCAGTTCTTC. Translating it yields CASSPTGTSGYNEQFF. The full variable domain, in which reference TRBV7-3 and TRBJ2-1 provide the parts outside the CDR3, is GAGVSQTPSNKVTEKGKYVELRCDPISGHTALYWYRQSLGQGPEFLIYFQGTGAADDSGLPNDRFFAVRPEGSVSTLKIQRTERGDSAVYLCASSPTGTSGYNEQFFGPGTRLTVL.